Below, 29 T cell receptor beta chains from the same sample are listed, as sequenced in a study of T cells in Graves' hyperthyroidism and ophthalmopathy. There were TCR beta CDR3 regions amplified from RNA transcripts. RT-PCR in the first round (using the HTBI primer set) targeted the TCR CDR3. TCRdb re-analysed the multiplex PCR reads in MiXCR, keeping a single row per CDR3 protein. The sample comprises more than 550,000 distinct CDR3 sequences, roughly 20% of which are singletons, and over 15% rests with the top ten. Sequenced material: blood. These receptors were collected from a woman aged 45-65 years with Graves' hyperthyroidism that later progressed to Graves' ophthalmopathy.

Ten or more counts support this clonotype. The J gene is TRBJ2-3, the V gene TRBV2; possibly TRBD1 or TRBD2 for D (5 bases each). Trimming left V 6 bases short and J 4 bases short, with 11 bases between. The CDR3 sequence is 13 residues long. CDR1 is SNHLY, CDR2 FYNNEI, per germline. This CDR3 is CASRGPRADTQYF. CDR3 in DNA: TGTGCCAGCAGGGGACCCCGGGCAGATACGCAGTATTTT.

The gene calls are TRBV9 and TRBJ1-3, with unresolved D. This CDR3 has 15 amino acids. The V end was cut by 7 bases, the J end by 0 bases, with 14 bases between. Germline CDR1 is SGDLS and CDR2 is YYNGEE. The CDR3 sequence: CASSPRAFSGNTIYF. The CDR3 bases are TGTGCCAGCTCCCCGAGGGCTTTCTCTGGAAACACCATATATTTT.

This clonotype was detected ten times or more. The chain is built from TRBV9 and TRBJ1-1, with unresolved D. This CDR3 region has 15 residues. The germline V and J ends were trimmed by 3 bases and 1 base, with 13 bases remaining between them. Germline-derived CDR1 and CDR2 are SGDLS and YYNGEE. The DNA for the CDR3 is TGTGCCAGCAGCGCATCCAGGACGGAGAACACTGAAGCTTTCTTT. Translated, it gives CASSASRTENTEAFF.

This clonotype was counted ten times or more. The chain links TRBV3-1 to TRBJ1-1; D uncertain. CDR3 length equals 14 residues. The V end was cut by 7 bases, the J end by 3 bases, with 15 bases between. Germline loops: CDR1 LGHDT, CDR2 YNNKEL (reference sequence). Here the CDR3 DNA reads TGTGCCAGCATGCAAGGCCTTTCGTACACTGAAGCTTTCTTT. Its protein is CASMQGLSYTEAFF.

There are a few counts of this clonotype. Mismatch with germline at one junction end may stem from a read error. The J gene is TRBJ1-1, the V gene TRBV12-3 or TRBV12-4; D is unresolved. This CDR3 region has 12 residues. CDR3: CAGRPSGTEAFF. CDR3 DNA: TGTGCCGGCAGGCCTTCGGGCACTGAAGCTTTCTTT.

This clonotype was seen many times. The J gene is TRBJ1-1, the V gene TRBV12-3 or TRBV12-4; D is uncertain. V lost 8 bases, J lost 3 bases, and 13 bases lay in between. The CDR3 has 13 residues. Here the CDR3 DNA reads TGTGCCAGCCGTCTCTATCTGGACACTGAAGCTTTCTTT. Translation gives CASRLYLDTEAFF.

The table lists this clonotype with a few counts. V gene TRBV14 combines with J gene TRBJ2-1; 7 bases agree with TRBD1. CDR3 length: 15 residues. V trimming: 2 bases; J trimming: 5 bases; junction bases outside the gene matches: 6. Germline-derived CDR1 and CDR2 are SGHDN and FVKESK. For the CDR3, the DNA is TGTGCCAGCAGCCAACGTAGGGACAGAAACAATGAGCAGTTCTTC. It encodes CASSQRRDRNNEQFF. Full variable domain (rest looked up from reference TRBV14 and TRBJ2-1): EAGVTQFPSHSVIEKGQTVTLRCDPISGHDNLYWYRRVMGKEIKFLLHFVKESKQDESGMPNNRFLAERTGGTYSTLKVQPAELEDSGVYFCASSQRRDRNNEQFFGPGTRLTVL.

This chain joins TRBV27 and TRBJ1-2, with D unclear. Germline V lookup: CDR1 MNHEY, CDR2 SMNVEV (reference sequence). V lost 2 bases and J 2 bases, leaving 15 bases between the germline ends. The CDR3 runs to 16 residues. CDR3 sequence: CASSLGDPSLNYGYTF. DNA for the CDR3: TGTGCCAGCAGTTTAGGGGATCCGAGCCTGAACTATGGCTACACCTTC.

The J gene is TRBJ1-2, the V gene TRBV12-3 or TRBV12-4, with 10 bases that match TRBD1. V was clipped by 3 bases and J by 7 bases; unmatched bases: 8. The CDR3 loop spans 15 amino acids. CDR3 DNA sequence: TGTGCCAGCAGTTTGGGGACAGGGGTAACGGCTGGCTACACCTTC. Its protein product is CASSLGTGVTAGYTF.

This clonotype was detected a few times. The rearrangement links TRBV12-3 or TRBV12-4 to TRBJ1-1, with 7 positions matching TRBD1. This CDR3 contains 14 residues. Unmatched junction bases numbered 10, after V lost 2 bases and J lost 10 bases. CDR3 sequence reads: CASSLRQGTVTAFF. DNA of the CDR3: TGTGCCAGCAGTTTAAGACAGGGAACTGTAACAGCTTTCTTT.

In this sample, this clonotype turned up a few times. This rearrangement joins TRBV9 to TRBJ2-1; D perhaps matches TRBD1 (5 bases). Trimming removed 0 bases at V and 2 bases at J, with 9 bases between. Looked up from germline, CDR1 is SGDLS and CDR2 is YYNGEE. This CDR3 is 15 amino acids long. Here the CDR3 DNA reads TGTGCCAGCAGCGTAGGCAGGGAAGCCTACAATGAGCAGTTCTTC. Translated: CASSVGREAYNEQFF. The full variable domain, with the rest looked up from reference TRBV9 and TRBJ2-1, is DSGVTQTPKHLITATGQRVTLRCSPRSGDLSVYWYQQSLDQGLQFLIQYYNGEERAKGNILERFSAQQFPDLHSELNLSSLELGDSALYFCASSVGREAYNEQFFGPGTRLTVL.

This clonotype turned up a few times. CDR3 protein: CASSIYQGMNTEAFF. The CDR3 DNA sequence: TGTGCCAGTAGTATATATCAGGGAATGAACACTGAAGCTTTCTTT. The chain carries TRBV19 and TRBJ1-1, with a weak D call TRBD1 (5 bases). This CDR3 has 15 amino acids. The V gene lost 2 bases and the J gene lost 0 bases, with 10 bases spanning the gap. The germline V gene has CDR1 LNHDA and CDR2 SQIVND (reference sequence).

This clonotype was counted at least ten times. The chain couples TRBV13 to TRBJ2-5, with 9 nucleotides matching TRBD1. The CDR3 loop spans 14 amino acids. Germline V gives CDR1 PRHDT, CDR2 FYEKMQ (reference sequence). The V and J ends lost 0 bases and 6 bases, in that order; junction bases with no gene match: 2. CDR3 bases: TGTGCCAGCAGCTTAGGACAGGGGGCAAAGACCCAGTACTTC. Amino acids: CASSLGQGAKTQYF.

This clonotype was found a few times. The chain combines TRBV4-1 with TRBJ1-1; 10 nucleotides match TRBD1. Looked up from germline, CDR1 is MGHRA and CDR2 is YSYEKL. The CDR3 runs to 16 residues. The V gene end was trimmed by 2 bases and the J gene end by 6 bases; junction bases not matched to a gene: 9. As DNA, the CDR3 is TGCGCCAGCAGCCAACAAACCGGGACAGGGGACGCTGAAGCTTTCTTT. It translates to CASSQQTGTGDAEAFF.

This clonotype was observed at least ten times. J is TRBJ2-6 and V is TRBV5-1; unclear D gene. CDR1 and CDR2 from the germline V gene are SGHRS and YFSETQ. Trimming cost V 0 bases and J 1 base, with 5 bases left between them. There are 15 residues in the CDR3. As DNA, the CDR3 is TGCGCCAGCAGCTTGGTGGGGTCTGGGGCCAACGTCCTGACTTTC. It translates to CASSLVGSGANVLTF.

This clonotype was seen a single time. This may stem from a read error, because a much larger clone lies one nucleotide away. The chain links TRBV6-2 or TRBV6-3 to TRBJ2-7; 8 bases are shared with TRBD2. Trimming cost V 0 bases and J 3 bases; bases outside gene matches: 1. This CDR3 is 14 amino acids long. Germline-derived CDR1 and CDR2 are MNHEY and SVGEGT. The CDR3 DNA reads TGTGCCAGCAGTTACTCGACTAGCGTCTACGAGCAGTACTTC. Its protein product is CASSYSTSVYEQYF.

The V call is TRBV5-1, the J call TRBJ2-3, with unresolved D. Germline CDR1 is SGHRS and CDR2 is YFSETQ. This CDR3 contains 14 residues. V gave up 2 bases and J gave up 2 bases, with 9 bases separating them. The CDR3 DNA reads TGCGCCAGCAGCTTAGCTGCTACCACAGATACGCAGTATTTT. Translation: CASSLAATTDTQYF.

V gene TRBV20-1 combines with J gene TRBJ2-3; D is possibly TRBD1 (5 bases). This CDR3 has 16 amino acids. Germline lookup yields CDR1 DFQATT and CDR2 SNEGSKA (reference sequence). Trimming shortened V by 5 bases and J by 1 base, and 19 bases separated the two germline ends. CDR3 amino acids: CSAQTPCRVCTDTQYF. The DNA of the CDR3 is TGCAGTGCTCAAACCCCGTGCAGGGTTTGCACAGATACGCAGTATTTT.

CDR3 in DNA: TGTGCCAGTAGTATCTTGCCCGGAAGCGGTCAAGAGACCCAGTACTTC. Translated: CASSILPGSGQETQYF. The V and J genes are TRBV19 and TRBJ2-5; D may be TRBD2 (5 bases). V lost 3 bases, J lost 2 bases, and 16 bases lay in between. CDR3 length equals 16 residues. Germline V gives CDR1 LNHDA, CDR2 SQIVND (reference sequence).

This clonotype has a count of ten or more. V and J are TRBV7-8 and TRBJ2-7; maybe TRBD2 (6 bases). The V gene's germline CDR1 is SGHVS and CDR2 FQNEAQ. The CDR3 loop spans 15 amino acids. Deletions cut 5 bases from V and 5 bases from J, with 19 bases between. Here the CDR3 DNA reads TGTGCCAGCAGCCGCATCGCGGGAAACGGGGACGAGCAGTACTTC. This translates into CASSRIAGNGDEQYF.

The chain links TRBV10-3 to TRBJ2-2; 12 bases are shared with TRBD1. The V gene's germline CDR1 is ENHRY and CDR2 SYGVKD. There are 15 residues in the CDR3. Unmatched junction bases numbered 2, after V lost 6 bases and J lost 3 bases. CDR3 protein: CAIRGDRGHTGELFF. The CDR3, as DNA: TGTGCCATCAGAGGGGACAGGGGGCACACCGGGGAGCTGTTTTTT.

The chain recombines TRBV3-1 with TRBJ1-5; D is perhaps TRBD1 (5 bases). V gave up 4 bases and J gave up 0 bases, with 10 bases separating them. This CDR3 contains 15 residues. Germline V gene data show CDR1 as LGHDT and CDR2 as YNNKEL (reference sequence). This CDR3 reads CASSRDRHSNQPQHF. CDR3 bases: TGTGCCAGCAGCCGAGACAGACATAGCAATCAGCCCCAGCATTTT.

In its sample, this clonotype was seen many times. The chain combines TRBV30 with TRBJ2-7; the D is unclear. CDR3 length equals 13 residues. With 1 base removed from V and 3 bases from J, the gap between germline ends came to 10 bases. Germline loops: CDR1 GTSNPN, CDR2 SVGIG (reference sequence). The CDR3 loop reads CAWSEGGYYEQYF. DNA of the CDR3: TGTGCCTGGAGTGAGGGTGGTTACTACGAGCAGTACTTC.

The sample holds many counts of this clonotype. The J gene is TRBJ1-5, the V gene TRBV7-8; 9 bases agree with TRBD1. This CDR3 comprises 15 residues. Germline trimming cut 5 bases from V and 3 bases from J; bases unmatched to any gene: 5. Germline lookup yields CDR1 SGHVS and CDR2 FQNEAQ. CDR3 protein: CASSPRTGDNQPQHF. The CDR3 coding sequence is TGTGCCAGCAGCCCCCGGACAGGGGACAATCAGCCCCAGCATTTT.

This clonotype was seen ten or more times. The chain carries TRBV2 and TRBJ2-5; D is undetermined. The CDR3 is made up of 15 amino acids. Trimming took 7 bases from V and 5 from J, leaving 20 bases between them. CDR1 and CDR2 (germline): SNHLY, FYNNEI. The CDR3 sequence is CASIYPGPGLETQYF. The CDR3 DNA reads TGTGCCAGCATCTATCCTGGGCCCGGGCTGGAGACCCAGTACTTC.

This clonotype appeared many times. The chain links TRBV6-1 to TRBJ1-1, with D unresolved. V was cut by 6 bases and J by 3 bases, with 11 bases left in between. Per the germline V gene, CDR1 is MNHNS and CDR2 is SASEGT. This CDR3 region has 13 residues. CDR3 sequence: CASSFGSYTEAFF. The CDR3 bases are TGTGCCAGCAGCTTCGGGAGCTACACTGAAGCTTTCTTT.

This clonotype was counted only a few times. With a much larger clone just one base away, this may be a read error. The chain combines TRBV2 with TRBJ2-7, with 13 bases that match TRBD2. The CDR3 has 16 amino acids. Germline V lookup: CDR1 SNHLY, CDR2 FYNNEI. This CDR3 is CAGSLLLAGGPSEQYF. CDR3 bases: TGTGCCGGCAGTCTCCTACTAGCGGGGGGGCCGAGTGAGCAGTACTTC.

This chain uses TRBV19 with TRBJ1-5; a possible D gene is TRBD1 (5 bases). The CDR3 loop spans 15 amino acids. V lost 0 bases, J lost 6 bases, and 12 bases lay in between. Germline V CDR1 and CDR2: LNHDA, SQIVND (reference sequence). The CDR3 loop reads CASSIEGAGSQPQHF. The CDR3 nucleotides are TGTGCCAGTAGTATAGAAGGGGCAGGGAGTCAGCCCCAGCATTTT.

Concerning this clonotype: Possible read error: a much larger clone is one base away. J is TRBJ2-7 and V is TRBV6-9; D remains ambiguous. The V gene's germline CDR1 is MNHGY and CDR2 SVAAGI. This CDR3 contains 13 residues. The CDR3: CAGSYADSYEQYF. CDR3 DNA: TGTGCCGGCAGTTACGCCGACTCCTACGAGCAGTACTTC.